These 28 T cell receptor beta chains came from one sample sequenced in a study of shared clonotypes between healthy human individuals. Method: immunoSEQ multiplex PCR; TCRdb's copy keeps in-frame clones and lacks some. Of 950,000 to 1,300,000 clones in the sample, under 80% were seen once. Sample: memory CD4+ T cells sorted from blood. The subset: CD45RA-negative fraction. The receptors here all came from a man aged 18 to 29 in good health.

V is TRBV2 and J is TRBJ2-4; D not certain. Germline CDR1 SNHLY, CDR2 FYNNEI. The CDR3 has 15 amino acids. V was shortened by 6 bases and J by 1 base, with 13 bases between the two germline ends. CDR3 loop: CASSLTQGAKNIQYF. The DNA of the CDR3 is TGTGCCAGCAGCCTCACACAAGGGGCCAAAAACATTCAGTACTTC.

The DNA of the CDR3 is TGCAGCGTGGACAGGGGGTCGGCAGATACGCAGTATTTT. This translates into CSVDRGSADTQYF. The chain recombines TRBV29-1 with TRBJ2-3, with TRBD1 matching over 10 bases. The length of the CDR3 is 13 residues. Trimming at V came to 6 bases and at J to 4 bases, leaving 4 bases not matched to a gene. CDR1 and CDR2 (germline): SQVTM, ANQGSEA.

This clone was seen a handful of times. Distinct nucleotide sequences in the sample also encode this CDR3. The chain uses TRBV7-2 and TRBJ1-2, with no clear D. CDR3 length equals 12 residues. Germline-derived CDR1 and CDR2 are SGHTA and FQGNSA. V shed 1 base and J shed 2 bases, with 2 bases lying between them. The DNA for the CDR3 is TGTGCCAGCAGCTTAGTCAACTATGGCTACACCTTC. Protein: CASSLVNYGYTF.

The V gene is TRBV18, the J gene TRBJ1-5; TRBD1 matches at 7 bases. Germline CDR1 reads KGHSH; CDR2 reads LQKENI. V trimming: 8 bases; J trimming: 4 bases; junction bases outside the gene matches: 5. The CDR3 is 13 residues long. The CDR3 nucleotides read TGTGCCAGCCGAGACAGGGTAAATCAGCCCCAGCATTTT. As protein: CASRDRVNQPQHF.

CDR3 DNA sequence: TGTGCCAGCAGGGGACCGACTAGCAGTGGCTACACCTTC. Translating it yields CASRGPTSSGYTF. The chain recombines TRBV6-5 with TRBJ1-2; D might be TRBD1 (5 bases). Germline CDR1 reads MNHEY; CDR2 reads SVGAGI. This CDR3 contains 13 residues. V lost 6 bases and J 7 bases, leaving 15 bases between the germline ends.

The chain joins TRBV28 to TRBJ1-2, with 9 bases matching TRBD1. This CDR3 comprises 15 residues. Germline CDR1 MDHEN, CDR2 SYDVKM. V shed 6 bases, J shed 5 bases, and the junction held 10 bases outside the gene matches. CDR3 in amino acids: CASSKPGQGLYGYTF. CDR3 DNA sequence: TGTGCCAGCAGCAAACCGGGACAGGGCCTTTATGGCTACACCTTC.

On this clone: Other DNA sequences in this specimen translate into the identical CDR3. V is TRBV6-5 and J is TRBJ2-7; 7 bases align to TRBD1. Germline CDR1 is MNHEY and CDR2 is SVGAGI. V gave up 3 bases and J gave up 4 bases; unmatched junction bases: 3. The CDR3 has 13 amino acids. The CDR3: CASSYRQGYEQYF. The CDR3 bases are TGTGCCAGCAGTTATAGACAGGGATACGAGCAGTACTTC.

This chain uses TRBV2 with TRBJ2-4; TRBD1 might be the D (5 bases). This CDR3 is 15 amino acids long. The V gene's germline CDR1 is SNHLY and CDR2 FYNNEI. Trimming took off 4 bases at V and 0 bases at J, with 10 bases between the two ends. The CDR3 loop is CASSAKGVAKNIQYF. The CDR3 coding sequence is TGTGCCAGCAGTGCCAAAGGGGTAGCCAAAAACATTCAGTACTTC.

The chain is built from TRBV9 and TRBJ2-4, with 8 bases that match TRBD1. This CDR3 contains 15 residues. V shed 4 bases, J shed 6 bases, and the junction held 9 bases outside the gene matches. The germline V gene has CDR1 SGDLS and CDR2 YYNGEE. CDR3 sequence: CASSPRTGTGNIQYF. The CDR3 DNA sequence: TGTGCCAGCAGCCCACGGACAGGGACGGGAAACATTCAGTACTTC.

The rearrangement uses TRBV5-1 and TRBJ2-7; no definite D call. This CDR3 spans 14 amino acids. Germline V gene lookup returns CDR1 SGHRS and CDR2 YFSETQ. The V and J ends lost 4 bases and 2 bases respectively, with 13 bases between them. CDR3 amino acids: CASSPEYGTYEQYF. The CDR3 DNA sequence: TGCGCCAGCAGCCCGGAATACGGTACCTACGAGCAGTACTTC.

In its sample, this clone was seen a few times. The rearrangement joins TRBV5-1 to TRBJ2-1; D remains ambiguous. The germline gives CDR1 SGHRS, CDR2 YFSETQ. The CDR3 extends over 14 amino acids. V dropped 0 bases and J dropped 7 bases, with 11 bases sitting between them. CDR3 bases: TGCGCCAGCAGCTTGGATCCGTCTTTGAATGAGCAGTTCTTC. The encoded protein is CASSLDPSLNEQFF.

The J gene is TRBJ2-1, the V gene TRBV12-2. TRBV12-2 is a pseudogene. This CDR3 comprises 13 residues. As DNA, the CDR3 is TGTGCAAGTCGCTTAAGGCGCCGCAATGAGCAGTTCTTC. Its translation is CASRLRRRNEQFF.

The V gene is TRBV6-1, the J gene TRBJ1-6; a weak D match, TRBD1 (5 bases). There are 16 residues in the CDR3. With 0 bases removed from V and 7 bases from J, the gap between germline ends came to 13 bases. The germline V gene has CDR1 MNHNS and CDR2 SASEGT. In DNA, the CDR3 is TGTGCCAGCAGTGAAGCGGCGGGACGTCCGAATTCACCCCTCCACTTT. This gives the protein CASSEAAGRPNSPLHF.

This clone was picked up a small number of times. This chain connects TRBV10-3 to TRBJ2-7; 10 bases agree with TRBD1. This CDR3 spans 12 amino acids. Germline CDR1 and CDR2: ENHRY and SYGVKD. V was pared by 6 bases and J by 5 bases, with 1 base of the junction left unmatched. CDR3 amino acids: CAIRGTGDEQYF. In nucleotides, the CDR3 is TGTGCCATCAGGGGGACAGGGGACGAGCAGTACTTC.

The gene calls are TRBV6-4 and TRBJ2-3; 10 bases line up with TRBD2. Trimming removed 1 base from V and 2 bases from J; junction bases left unmatched: 3. This CDR3 spans 16 amino acids. Germline values: CDR1 MRHNA, CDR2 SNTAGT. CDR3 sequence (DNA): TGTGCCAGCAGTGACTTAGCGGGGGGTTCCACAGATACGCAGTATTTT. This sequence encodes CASSDLAGGSTDTQYF.

This sequence joins TRBV7-2 and TRBJ1-6; TRBD1 might be the D (5 bases). Germline lookup yields CDR1 SGHTA and CDR2 FQGNSA. CDR3 length equals 17 residues. V lost 4 bases and J lost 6, with 19 bases in between. CDR3 sequence: CASSWAGHQNFNSPLHF. CDR3 DNA sequence: TGTGCCAGCAGCTGGGCCGGACACCAAAATTTTAATTCACCCCTCCACTTT.

This chain joins TRBV6-6 and TRBJ2-7, with 7 nucleotides matching TRBD1. J lost 2 bases, V lost 2 bases, and 6 bases had no gene match. The CDR3 length is 15 residues. From germline, CDR1 is MNHNY and CDR2 SVGAGI (reference sequence). The CDR3 is CASSYGTEPTYEQYF. The CDR3 DNA sequence: TGTGCCAGCAGTTACGGGACAGAGCCTACCTACGAGCAGTACTTC.

This chain connects TRBV5-1 to TRBJ1-1, with unresolved D. V shed 0 bases and J shed 6 bases, with 12 bases lying between them. The CDR3 covers 14 residues. Germline V lookup: CDR1 SGHRS, CDR2 YFSETQ. The CDR3 DNA follows: TGCGCCAGCAGCTTGGAAGTCAGTGTTTCTGAAGCTTTCTTT. This gives the protein CASSLEVSVSEAFF.

This chain joins TRBV7-2 and TRBJ2-4; no clear D. The CDR3 totals 14 residues. The ends were cut back, 2 bases at V and 1 base at J, with 6 bases in the middle. Germline V gene data show CDR1 as SGHTA and CDR2 as FQGNSA. CDR3: CASSLQSAKNIQYF. CDR3 in DNA: TGTGCCAGCAGCTTACAAAGCGCCAAAAACATTCAGTACTTC. Together with reference TRBV7-2 and TRBJ2-4, the CDR3 gives the full variable domain: GAGVSQSPSNKVTEKGKDVELRCDPISGHTALYWYRQSLGQGLEFLIYFQGNSAPDKSGLPSDRFSAERTGGSVSTLTIQRTQQEDSAVYLCASSLQSAKNIQYFGAGTRLSVL.

V usage is TRBV2 and J usage is TRBJ2-3; D may be TRBD2 (5 bases). Germline V gene data show CDR1 as SNHLY and CDR2 as FYNNEI. V lost 7 bases and J 4 bases, leaving 12 bases between the germline ends. This CDR3 spans 13 amino acids. CDR3 protein: CASTEGDSDTQYF. CDR3 DNA: TGTGCCAGCACTGAGGGAGATTCAGATACGCAGTATTTT.

The chain employs TRBV5-1 and TRBJ2-2; TRBD1 aligns across 7 bases. CDR3 size: 14 residues. Germline lookup yields CDR1 SGHRS and CDR2 YFSETQ. Trimming cost V 5 bases and J 3 bases; bases outside gene matches: 4. CDR3 protein: CASSTQGDTGELFF. CDR3 bases: TGCGCCAGCAGTACTCAGGGGGACACCGGGGAGCTGTTTTTT.

This chain links TRBV5-8 with TRBJ2-4, with D perhaps TRBD1 (6 bases). Germline values: CDR1 SGHTS, CDR2 YDEGEE. Trimming shortened V by 4 bases and J by 8 bases, and 16 bases separated the two germline ends. CDR3 length: 14 amino acids. The CDR3 nucleotides read TGTGCCAGCAGCCGGGAAGCTCAGGGGCACATTCAGTACTTC. Its protein is CASSREAQGHIQYF.

The chain employs TRBV11-3 and TRBJ2-1, with no clear D. This CDR3 has 17 amino acids. Germline-derived CDR1 and CDR2 are SGHNT and YENEEA. V was trimmed by 1 base and J by 5 bases, leaving 18 bases between them. In DNA, the CDR3 is TGTGCCAGCAGCTTAGGATTGGGCGGAGTTTCCCACAATGAGCAGTTCTTC. This gives the protein CASSLGLGGVSHNEQFF. Full variable domain (remainder filled in from reference TRBV11-3 and TRBJ2-1): EAGVVQSPRYKIIEKKQPVAFWCNPISGHNTLYWYLQNLGQGPELLIRYENEEAVDDSQLPKDRFSAERLKGVDSTLKIQPAELGDSAVYLCASSLGLGGVSHNEQFFGPGTRLTVL.

This clone was seen only once. The rearrangement links TRBV5-1 to TRBJ2-2; TRBD1 might be the D (5 bases). Germline CDR1 reads SGHRS; CDR2 reads YFSETQ. This CDR3 has 16 residues. V was pared by 3 bases and J by 0 bases, with 12 bases between. The CDR3 nucleotides are TGCGCCAGCAGCTACACAGGAGCCTCGAACACCGGGGAGCTGTTTTTT. It codes for CASSYTGASNTGELFF.

This rearrangement joins TRBV4-3 to TRBJ2-3, with 7 bases identical to TRBD2. Trimming removed 5 bases from V and 3 bases from J; junction bases left unmatched: 5. Germline lookup yields CDR1 LGHNA and CDR2 YSLEER. The CDR3 is 14 residues long. The CDR3 is CASSGGGRTDTQYF. The CDR3 coding sequence is TGCGCCAGCAGCGGGGGAGGGCGAACAGATACGCAGTATTTT.

CDR3 in amino acids: CASSLGGLAGEQYF. The CDR3 nucleotides read TGTGCCAGCAGCCTAGGGGGGCTAGCGGGCGAGCAGTACTTC. The chain combines TRBV7-9 with TRBJ2-5; 8 bases line up with TRBD2. The J call is doubtful: the DNA matches TRBJ2-7 better. This CDR3 is built from 14 residues. Germline assignment: CDR1 SEHNR and CDR2 FQNEAQ (reference sequence).

This clone showed up many times. The gene calls are TRBV2 and TRBJ2-3; no firm D call. Looked up from germline, CDR1 is SNHLY and CDR2 is FYNNEI. Trimming cost V 1 base and J 6 bases, with 8 bases left between them. The CDR3 extends over 13 amino acids. In DNA, the CDR3 is TGTGCCAGCAGTGAAGGTCCGAATGATACGCAGTATTTT. This translates into CASSEGPNDTQYF.

The V gene is TRBV10-1, the J gene TRBJ2-1; no clear D. This CDR3 region has 15 residues. Trimming removed 2 bases from V and 0 bases from J, with 8 bases in between. Germline V gives CDR1 WNHNN, CDR2 SYGVQD (reference sequence). CDR3: CASSETHSSYNEQFF. DNA for the CDR3: TGCGCCAGCAGTGAGACCCATAGCTCCTACAATGAGCAGTTCTTC.